The source of this T cell receptor (beta chain) is a study of cytomegalovirus exposure and HLA in healthy donors. V dropped 4 bases and J dropped 2 bases, with 13 bases sitting between them. The CDR3 is 15 amino acids. The V gene's germline CDR1 is MNHEY and CDR2 SMNVEV (reference sequence). Vbeta (60) and Jbeta (13) primers were used in the PCR. The method was immunoSEQ multiplex PCR; TCRdb's version includes in-frame clones alone and lacks a portion of them. Of about 200,000 clones listed, 82% are singletons. The receptor's source is a woman between 40 and 50 years old in good health and CMV-seronegative. Sequenced input: PBMCs. V usage is TRBV27 and J usage is TRBJ2-3; the D is unclear. The CDR3 sequence: CASSSPAAATDTQYF. CDR3 DNA: TGTGCCAGCAGTTCCCCGGCGGCAGCCACAGATACGCAGTATTTT.